Here is one T cell receptor beta chain with its context. What it recognizes is unknown. The CDR3 end lies 3 residues beyond the end of the read and is filled in from the germline J gene. The V end was cut by 0 bases, the J end by 8 bases, with 17 bases between. Germline-derived CDR1 and CDR2 are LNHDA and SQIVND (reference sequence). The CDR3 consists of 17 residues. This sample stems from a study of T cells in women clearing cervical HPV infection. For the study at large: Controls were women whose single incident HPV16 infection cleared within 12 months without precancer or cancer. With HLA typing for only a few women, HLA confounding remains possible.

General study results and limits: Combining TCR richness with V gene abundances gave roughly 0.8 AUC. Controls had more TRBV6-7 (roughly 0.16%) than cases (around 0.11%).

Measured with immunoSEQ multiplex PCR; TCRdb has only the in-frame clones, and not every one. The sample yields 23,000 or so clones, of which the top ten take up 2% to 3%. Sequencing used blood buffy coat. The sequence was collected from a woman aged 18 to 69 with a cervical HPV16 infection that either progressed to CIN3+ or cleared (not recorded which). The chain carries TRBV19 and TRBJ1-6; D call uncertain. This chain's CDR3 is CASSIDGSGNVDSPLHF. The sequenced part of the CDR3 DNA is TGTGCCAGTAGTATAGATGGTTCGGGTAATGTAGATTCACCC.